The rows below give T cell receptor beta chains drawn from one sample of a study of cytomegalovirus exposure and HLA in healthy donors. The table came from immunoSEQ multiplex PCR; TCRdb's copy has only in-frame clones and leaves some out. Of around 190,000 clones listed, less than 90% are singletons. Specimen: PBMCs. The origin of the receptors is a woman aged 25 to 39 in good health and CMV-seronegative. The CDR3 runs from the conserved cysteine through the conserved F or W. The D gene is left open where the match is weak. Rows give clone size only sometimes, using once, few, many, or a class for an expanded clone.

clone_size	d_call	v_call	j_call	cdr3_aa	cdr3_nt
.	TRBD1	TRBV28	TRBJ2-7	CASSAYPWTGRYEQYF	TGTGCCAGCAGCGCCTACCCTTGGACAGGGAGGTACGAGCAGTACTTC
.	.	TRBV14	TRBJ2-6	CASSQLNRASGANVLTF	TGTGCCAGCAGCCAACTTAACAGGGCTTCTGGGGCCAACGTCCTGACTTTC
.	.	TRBV5-4	TRBJ2-3	CASSWGDTRYF	TGTGCCAGCAGCTGGGGAGATACGCGGTATTTT
once	TRBD2	TRBV5-5	TRBJ2-3	CASSLGSGGAGDTQYF	TGTGCCAGCAGCTTGGGAAGCGGGGGGGCCGGTGATACGCAGTATTTT
.	TRBD1	TRBV27	TRBJ1-2	CASSPQGGLGYTF	TGTGCCAGCAGCCCACAGGGGGGGCTTGGCTACACCTTC
.	TRBD2	TRBV10-3	TRBJ2-7	CAISGNSGGRNGPEQYF	TGTGCCATCAGTGGAAATTCGGGGGGGCGCAATGGTCCCGAGCAGTACTTC
.	TRBD2	TRBV7-9	TRBJ2-2	CASSTRRSSGRFAGELFF	TGTGCCAGCAGCACAAGACGAAGTAGCGGGAGGTTTGCCGGGGAGCTGTTTTTT
few	.	TRBV21-1	TRBJ2-7	CASSKAPSGKELYEQYF	TGTGCCAGCAGCAAAGCTCCTTCGGGGAAGGAGCTTTACGAGCAGTACTTC
.	.	TRBV9	TRBJ1-1	CASSADRWNTEAFF	TGTGCCAGCAGCGCCGACAGGTGGAACACTGAAGCTTTCTTT
.	TRBD2	TRBV28	TRBJ2-3	CASSFQAGGTDTQYF	TGTGCCAGCAGTTTTCAGGCGGGAGGAACAGATACGCAGTATTTT
.	TRBD2	TRBV5-4	TRBJ2-1	CASSSPGRGKNNEQFF	TGTGCCAGCAGCTCCCCGGGGCGGGGGAAAAACAATGAGCAGTTCTTC
.	.	TRBV11-2	TRBJ2-3	CASSSESLAQYF	TGTGCCAGCAGCTCCGAAAGCTTAGCGCAGTATTTT
.	.	TRBV7-9	TRBJ1-2	CASSLAMAGQGYTF	TGTGCCAGCAGCTTAGCGATGGCAGGGCAAGGCTACACCTTC
.	.	TRBV15	TRBJ2-1	CATRSARLLNSEQFF	TGTGCCACCAGGTCTGCTAGACTCCTCAATTCTGAGCAGTTCTTC
.	TRBD2	TRBV7-3	TRBJ2-7	CASSLNPLGAGGVYEQYF	TGTGCCAGCAGCTTAAACCCCTTAGGAGCGGGAGGGGTCTACGAGCAGTACTTC
.	TRBD1	TRBV28	TRBJ2-7	CASSRTGTGAYEQYF	TGTGCCAGCAGCCGCACCGGGACAGGGGCTTACGAGCAGTACTTC
few	.	TRBV2	TRBJ2-7	CASRRTRETYEQYF	TGTGCCAGCAGGCGGACGCGGGAAACCTACGAGCAGTACTTC
once	.	TRBV7-9	TRBJ1-1	CSSSLEPNTEAFF	TGTTCCAGCAGCTTAGAGCCAAACACTGAAGCTTTCTTT
.	TRBD2	TRBV19	TRBJ2-4	CASSPGGKNIQYF	TGTGCCAGTAGTCCGGGGGGCAAAAACATTCAGTACTTC
.	TRBD2	TRBV4-2	TRBJ2-1	CASSRDLTSGGEQFF	TGTGCCAGCTCCCGCGACCTTACTAGCGGGGGTGAGCAGTTCTTC
.	.	TRBV27	TRBJ1-1	CASSEGVNTEAFF	TGTGCCAGCAGTGAAGGGGTAAACACTGAAGCTTTCTTT
few	.	TRBV4-2	TRBJ2-2	CASSPFGQNTGELFF	TGTGCCAGCAGCCCATTTGGACAGAACACCGGGGAGCTGTTTTTT